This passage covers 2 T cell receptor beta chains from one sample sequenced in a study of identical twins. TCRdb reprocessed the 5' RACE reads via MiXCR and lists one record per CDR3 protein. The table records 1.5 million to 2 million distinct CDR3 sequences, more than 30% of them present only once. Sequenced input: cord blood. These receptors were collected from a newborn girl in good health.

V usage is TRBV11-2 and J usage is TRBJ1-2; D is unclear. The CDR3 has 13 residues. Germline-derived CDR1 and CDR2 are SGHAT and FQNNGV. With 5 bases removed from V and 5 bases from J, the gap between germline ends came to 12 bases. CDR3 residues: CASSPLAGYGYTF. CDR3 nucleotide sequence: TGTGCCAGCAGCCCATTAGCTGGATATGGCTACACCTTC.

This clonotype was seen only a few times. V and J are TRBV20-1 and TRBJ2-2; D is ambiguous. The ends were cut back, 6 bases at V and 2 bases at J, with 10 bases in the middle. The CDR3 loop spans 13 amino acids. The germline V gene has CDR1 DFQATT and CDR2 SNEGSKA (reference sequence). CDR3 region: CSAAEINTGELFF. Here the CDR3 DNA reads TGCAGTGCGGCGGAAATTAACACCGGGGAGCTGTTTTTT.